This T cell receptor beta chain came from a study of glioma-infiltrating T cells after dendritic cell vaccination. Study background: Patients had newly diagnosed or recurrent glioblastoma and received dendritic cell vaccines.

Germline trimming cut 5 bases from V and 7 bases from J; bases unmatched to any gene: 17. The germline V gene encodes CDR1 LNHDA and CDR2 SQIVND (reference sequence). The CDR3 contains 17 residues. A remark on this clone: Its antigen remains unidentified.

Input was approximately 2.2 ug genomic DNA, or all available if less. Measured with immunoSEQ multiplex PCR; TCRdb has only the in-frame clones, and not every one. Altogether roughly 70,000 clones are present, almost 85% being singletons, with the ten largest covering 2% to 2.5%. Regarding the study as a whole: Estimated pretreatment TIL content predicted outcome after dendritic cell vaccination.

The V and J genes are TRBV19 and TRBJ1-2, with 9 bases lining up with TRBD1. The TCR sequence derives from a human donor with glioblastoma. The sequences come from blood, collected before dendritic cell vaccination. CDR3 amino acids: CASSPRTGDFSIGGYTF. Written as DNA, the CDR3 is TGTGCCAGTAGTCCCCGGACAGGGGACTTTAGTATTGGTGGCTACACCTTC.